This T cell receptor (beta chain) emerged from a study of identical twins (dated by TCRdb to the mid-2010s). A note on the overall study: To test whether fetal clonotypes persist, the study used deep sequencing on TCR alpha and beta repertoires from monozygotic twins, unrelated adults of various ages, and cord blood. Replicate twin experiments were performed at different times using different library preparation protocols to rule out contamination.

What the research found in general, with its limitations: Zero-insertion analyses could be partly confounded by invariant T cells such as MAIT and iNKT, although diverse VJ usage argued against such confounding for most clonotypes. Fewer insertions were carried by abundant cord blood beta clonotypes; a weaker similar trend was observed in young adult naive repertoires, while no such trend was observed in memory repertoires. In monozygotic twins, out-of-frame TCR alpha sharing was systematically underestimated by recombination models, although the models agreed with sharing between unrelated individuals. Compared with coincidental sharing between unrelated individuals, out-of-frame TCR alpha sequences shared between twins had an excess of sequences with low generation probability. The excess sharing between twins in beta out-of-frame sequences was weaker because fewer shared sequences reduced the signal-to-noise ratio. Because the same donors could not be followed over many years, the conclusions relied on cross-sectional statistical analysis.

Every donor in the study was a healthy Caucasian. Libraries were made using 5' RACE. The listed sequencing device is Illumina HiSeq 2000. Template switching introduced a universal primer binding site; the final cDNA contained a unique molecular identifier, enabling accurate counting of TCR cDNA molecules. Specific primers in the conserved constant-segment region were used to synthesize first-strand cDNA for the TCR alpha and beta chains. To control for contamination, every cDNA library was double barcoded, receiving both a SMART-Mk sample barcode and Illumina barcodes. TruSeq adapter sequences along with Illumina sample barcodes were introduced in two successive PCR steps. Sequencing of the TCR alpha and beta cDNA libraries was done on the Illumina HiSeq platform using custom primers. In the original analysis: Raw reads were processed with MiGEC to extract unique molecular identifiers, and MiXCR was used to determine CDR3 positions. For each individual, recombination models were inferred using an EM algorithm with the repgenHMM and IGoR tools. Shared clonotypes were analyzed with the tcR package in R, and sharing was normalized by the product of cloneset sizes. To study raw recombination free of thymic and clonal selection effects, out-of-frame nonproductive sequences were analyzed. In TCRdb, the public reads were trimmed at Q25 with fastp and aligned with MiXCR, with productive beta chains retained. All rows with the same CDR3 protein become a single entry with the most common DNA and genes. None of the V and J calls come from the authors' own analysis; TCRdb made them. In this sample the table shows about 1.7 million distinct CDR3 sequences, around 29% of which occur a single time. The biggest ten clones account for 0.25% to 0.3% of the sample.

With respect to this clonotype: There is no known antigen for this receptor. One base away there is no much larger clone; base qualities are not given.

The receptor was isolated from a newborn girl in good health. Source material: cord blood.

For the CDR3, the sequence is CASSLLRLAGVGSGRRHEQYF. DNA sequence: TGTGCCAGCAGTTTACTCCGACTAGCGGGGGTAGGATCGGGTCGGAGACACGAGCAGTACTTC. The receptor chain draws on TRBV28 and TRBJ2-7, with 12 bases matching TRBD2. CDR1 and CDR2 were assigned from the germline V gene as MDHEN and SYDVKM. The CDR3 numbers 21 residues from cysteine through phenylalanine. This entry keeps only the CDR3 DNA: 63 bases, framed from base 1. Trimming removed 2 bases from V and 5 bases from J; the gene matches leave 22 bases unexplained.